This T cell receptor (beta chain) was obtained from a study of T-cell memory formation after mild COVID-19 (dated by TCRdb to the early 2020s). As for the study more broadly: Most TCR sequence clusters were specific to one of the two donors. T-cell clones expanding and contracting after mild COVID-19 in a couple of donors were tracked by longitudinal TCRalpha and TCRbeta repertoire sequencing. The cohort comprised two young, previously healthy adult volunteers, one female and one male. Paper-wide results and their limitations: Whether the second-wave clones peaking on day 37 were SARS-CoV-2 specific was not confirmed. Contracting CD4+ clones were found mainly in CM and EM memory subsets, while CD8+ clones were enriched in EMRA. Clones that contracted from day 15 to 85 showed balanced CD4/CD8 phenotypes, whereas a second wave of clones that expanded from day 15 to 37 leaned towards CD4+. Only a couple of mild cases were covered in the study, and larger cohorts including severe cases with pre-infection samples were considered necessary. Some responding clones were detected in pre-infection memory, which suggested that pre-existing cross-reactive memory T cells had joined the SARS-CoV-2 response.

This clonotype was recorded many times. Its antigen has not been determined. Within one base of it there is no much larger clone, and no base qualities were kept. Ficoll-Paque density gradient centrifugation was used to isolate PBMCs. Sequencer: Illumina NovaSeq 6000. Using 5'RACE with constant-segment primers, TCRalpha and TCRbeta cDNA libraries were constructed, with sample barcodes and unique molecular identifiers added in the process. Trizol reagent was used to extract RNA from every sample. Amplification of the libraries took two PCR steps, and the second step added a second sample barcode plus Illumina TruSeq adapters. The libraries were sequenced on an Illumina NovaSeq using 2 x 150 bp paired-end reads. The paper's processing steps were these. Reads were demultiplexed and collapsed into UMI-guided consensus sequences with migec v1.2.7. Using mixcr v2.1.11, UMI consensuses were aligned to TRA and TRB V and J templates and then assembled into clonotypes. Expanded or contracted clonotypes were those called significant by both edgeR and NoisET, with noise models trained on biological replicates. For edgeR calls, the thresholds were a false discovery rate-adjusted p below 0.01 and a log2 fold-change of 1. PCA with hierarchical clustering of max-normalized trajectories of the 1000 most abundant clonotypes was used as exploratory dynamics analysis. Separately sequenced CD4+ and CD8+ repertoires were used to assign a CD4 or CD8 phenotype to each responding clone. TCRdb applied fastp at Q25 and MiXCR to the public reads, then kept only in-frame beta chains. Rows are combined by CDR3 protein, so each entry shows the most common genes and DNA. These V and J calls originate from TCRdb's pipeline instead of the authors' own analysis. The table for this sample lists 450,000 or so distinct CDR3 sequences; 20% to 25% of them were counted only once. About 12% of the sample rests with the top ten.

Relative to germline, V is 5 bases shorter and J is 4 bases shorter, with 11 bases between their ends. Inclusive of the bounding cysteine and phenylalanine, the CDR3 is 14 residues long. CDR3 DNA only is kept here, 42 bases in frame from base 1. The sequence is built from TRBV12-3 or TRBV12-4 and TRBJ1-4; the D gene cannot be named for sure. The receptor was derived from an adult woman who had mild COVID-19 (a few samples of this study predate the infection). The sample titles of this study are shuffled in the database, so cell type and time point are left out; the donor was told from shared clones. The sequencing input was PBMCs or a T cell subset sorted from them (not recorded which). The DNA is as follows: TGTGCCAGCAGTGAAACGGGGTTTAATGAAAAACTGTTTTTT. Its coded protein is CASSETGFNEKLFF.